Below, 20 T cell receptor beta chains from the same sample are listed, as sequenced in a study of T-cell reconstitution after alpha-beta-depleted transplantation in children. The library targeted TCRbeta and was prepared with unique molecular identifiers. Via MiXCR, TCRdb re-called the PCR reads, giving one row per CDR3 protein. The sample has about 97,000 distinct CDR3 sequences, about 6% seen once. The sequencing here drew on PBMCs, mostly from graft donor cells, taken 60 days after TCRalphabeta/CD19-depleted stem cell transplant. The receptors were gathered from a female patient aged 2 to 10 who had a stem cell transplant for Fanconi anemia, so the T cells may come from the graft donor.

This clonotype was seen repeatedly, ten times or more. The chain links TRBV5-1 to TRBJ2-7; no firm D call. Germline CDR1 SGHRS, CDR2 YFSETQ. V was pared by 0 bases and J by 1 base, with 5 bases between. The CDR3 consists of 13 residues. As DNA, the CDR3 is TGCGCCAGCAGCTTGGAGCTTTCCTACGAGCAGTACTTC. It specifies CASSLELSYEQYF.

This clonotype was seen ten or more times. The chain uses TRBV18 and TRBJ2-1; a possible D gene is TRBD2 (5 bases). The CDR3 runs to 16 residues. The ends were cut back, 5 bases at V and 0 bases at J, with 14 bases in the middle. Germline values: CDR1 KGHSH, CDR2 LQKENI. The chain's CDR3 is CASSIRGRPSYNEQFF. The CDR3 nucleotides read TGTGCCAGCTCAATTCGAGGGCGCCCCTCCTACAATGAGCAGTTCTTC.

This clonotype was recorded at least ten times. V is TRBV12-5 and J is TRBJ2-5, with 7 bases that match TRBD1. Germline CDR1 LGHNT, CDR2 FRNRAP. This CDR3 region has 13 residues. Unmatched junction bases numbered 4, after V lost 6 bases and J lost 3 bases. The CDR3 sequence: CASGTDREETQYF. Here the CDR3 DNA reads TGTGCTAGTGGCACCGACAGGGAAGAGACCCAGTACTTC.

This clonotype showed up just a few times. This chain connects TRBV6-1 to TRBJ2-5, with D possibly being TRBD2 (5 bases). This CDR3 comprises 14 residues. Germline values: CDR1 MNHNS, CDR2 SASEGT. The V end lost 6 bases, the J end lost 4 bases, and 15 bases lay between the germline ends. In DNA, the CDR3 is TGTGCCAGCAGACCCGATCGAGAGGGAGAGACCCAGTACTTC. Translated, it gives CASRPDREGETQYF.

This clonotype was seen only a few times. V and J are TRBV5-1 and TRBJ1-1; D is undetermined. In germline, CDR1 is SGHRS, CDR2 YFSETQ. The length of the CDR3 is 14 residues. V lost 0 bases to trimming and J lost 2 bases, with 8 bases between them. The CDR3 here is CASSLDSVNTEAFF. CDR3 coding DNA: TGCGCCAGCAGCTTGGACAGTGTCAACACTGAAGCTTTCTTT.

This clonotype was recorded many times. The chain employs TRBV20-1 and TRBJ2-5; 8 positions match TRBD2. Trimming removed 4 bases from V and 5 bases from J; junction bases left unmatched: 12. The CDR3 spans 15 residues. CDR1 is DFQATT, CDR2 SNEGSKA, per germline (reference sequence). CDR3 sequence: CSATGTRGSGETQYF. DNA for the CDR3: TGCAGTGCTACCGGGACTAGGGGTTCGGGTGAGACCCAGTACTTC.

This clonotype was observed many times. V is TRBV3-1 and J is TRBJ2-5; no definite D call. The CDR3 runs 12 residues. CDR1 and CDR2 from the germline V gene are LGHDT and YNNKEL (reference sequence). Trimming cost V 7 bases and J 5 bases, with 11 bases left between them. This CDR3 reads CASMLVGETQYF. The DNA of the CDR3 is TGTGCCAGCATGCTAGTAGGGGAGACCCAGTACTTC.

The V call is TRBV6-5, the J call TRBJ2-1; TRBD2 matches at 7 bases. Germline trimming cut 2 bases from V and 4 bases from J; bases unmatched to any gene: 11. The germline gives CDR1 MNHEY, CDR2 SVGAGI. This CDR3 is built from 17 residues. The DNA for the CDR3 is TGTGCCAGCAGTTACCATCCCGTCGGGGGGTCTTACAATGAGCAGTTCTTC. This codes for CASSYHPVGGSYNEQFF.

This clonotype came up a few times. The V and J genes are TRBV30 and TRBJ2-7; D possibly corresponds to TRBD2 (5 bases). The germline V gene encodes CDR1 GTSNPN and CDR2 SVGIG (reference sequence). V lost 4 bases to trimming and J lost 5 bases, with 18 bases between them. The CDR3 covers 14 residues. CDR3 in amino acids: CAWNPRVPGHEQYF. The CDR3 DNA reads as TGTGCCTGGAATCCGAGGGTACCCGGCCACGAGCAGTACTTC.

The chain couples TRBV7-9 to TRBJ2-7; D is perhaps TRBD1 or TRBD2 (5 bases each). V was trimmed by 5 bases and J by 6 bases, leaving 17 bases between them. Germline V gene lookup returns CDR1 SEHNR and CDR2 FQNEAQ (reference sequence). There are 14 residues in the CDR3. CDR3 coding DNA: TGTGCCAGCAGCAGGCTAGGGGCTGGAGGCGAGCAGTACTTC. Protein: CASSRLGAGGEQYF.

Ten or more counts support this clonotype. This CDR3 is CASSLSGGGKNIQYF. Here the CDR3 DNA reads TGTGCCAGCAGTTTATCAGGGGGTGGCAAAAACATTCAGTACTTC. The rearrangement links TRBV12-3 or TRBV12-4 to TRBJ2-4, with TRBD1 identical over 7 bases. CDR3 length equals 15 residues. The V segment lost 2 bases and the J segment 3 bases; nucleotides outside the gene matches: 4.

The rearrangement uses TRBV3-1 and TRBJ2-3; 11 bases fit TRBD2. The V gene's germline CDR1 is LGHDT and CDR2 YNNKEL (reference sequence). There are 15 residues in the CDR3. The chain's CDR3 is CTFSFSGGAADTQYF. As DNA, the CDR3 is TGTACCTTCAGCTTTAGCGGGGGGGCCGCAGATACGCAGTATTTT.

This rearrangement joins TRBV2 to TRBJ2-4; 9 nucleotides line up with TRBD1. Trimming took 11 bases from V and 7 from J; bases not matched to a gene: 21. This CDR3 is 17 amino acids long. The germline CDR1 and CDR2 sequences are SNHLY and FYNNEI. The CDR3 DNA is TGTGCCTTCTGTTTACTCGCCGCGGGGACAGGGAAGAACATTCAGTACTTC. Amino acids: CAFCLLAAGTGKNIQYF.

This clonotype was picked up many times. The rearrangement joins TRBV15 to TRBJ2-1; D unresolved. From germline, CDR1 is LNHNV and CDR2 YYDKDF (reference sequence). V gave up 1 base and J gave up 5 bases, with 15 bases separating them. The CDR3 sequence is 16 residues long. CDR3 sequence: CATSRGSLGPNNEQFF. The CDR3 DNA reads TGTGCCACCAGCAGAGGCAGTTTAGGGCCCAACAATGAGCAGTTCTTC.

This clonotype appeared many times. This rearrangement joins TRBV29-1 to TRBJ1-1; 8 positions agree with TRBD1. V was pared by 6 bases and J by 5 bases, with 5 bases of the junction left unmatched. The CDR3 runs 12 residues. Germline CDR1 reads SQVTM; CDR2 reads ANQGSEA. The CDR3, as DNA: TGCAGCGTCGGACAGGGAAGTACTGAAGCTTTCTTT. This sequence encodes CSVGQGSTEAFF. Using reference TRBV29-1 and TRBJ1-1 for the parts outside the CDR3, the full variable domain is SAVISQKPSRDICQRGTSLTIQCQVDSQVTMMFWYRQQPGQSLTLIATANQGSEATYESGFVIDKFPISRPNLTFSTLTVSNMSPEDSSIYLCSVGQGSTEAFFGQGTRLTVV.

This rearrangement joins TRBV7-6 to TRBJ2-3; 13 bases map to TRBD2. CDR3 size: 17 residues. The trim removed 5 bases at V and 0 bases at J, leaving 5 bases unmatched. Germline lookup yields CDR1 SGHVS and CDR2 FNYEAQ. The DNA of the CDR3 is TGTGCCAGCAGCCCGGGGACTAGCGGGACTAGCACAGATACGCAGTATTTT. This encodes CASSPGTSGTSTDTQYF. Filled out from reference TRBV7-6 and TRBJ2-3, the complete variable domain reads GAGVSQSPRYKVTKRGQDVALRCDPISGHVSLYWYRQALGQGPEFLTYFNYEAQQDKSGLPNDRFSAERPEGSISTLTIQRTEQRDSAMYRCASSPGTSGTSTDTQYFGPGTRLTVL.

This clonotype showed up many times. V is TRBV7-9 and J is TRBJ2-3, with 11 bases that match TRBD2. The ends lost 5 bases at V and 6 bases at J; junction bases unmatched: 7. CDR3 size: 15 residues. From germline, CDR1 is SEHNR and CDR2 FQNEAQ (reference sequence). The CDR3 DNA reads as TGTGCCAGCAGCCCACTAGCGGGGGTGGCGGATACGCAGTATTTT. This gives the protein CASSPLAGVADTQYF.

V is TRBV7-3 and J is TRBJ2-2; tentative D call: TRBD1 (6 bases). Germline V CDR1 and CDR2: SGHTA, FQGTGA. The CDR3 spans 15 residues. Trimming cost V 1 base and J 4 bases, with 10 bases left between them. The CDR3 DNA is TGTGCCAGCAGCTTAATCCCAGGGGTCACCGGGGAGCTGTTTTTT. It codes for CASSLIPGVTGELFF.

Notes on this clonotype: A much larger clone lies a single base off, so this may be a read error. The CDR3 ends on some other residue instead of the conserved phenylalanine or tryptophan, so this is likely a read error. V usage is TRBV2 and J usage is TRBJ2-1, with 12 bases aligning to TRBD2. The junction had 3 bases not matched to a gene; V was cut back by 6 bases and J by 3 bases. CDR1 SNHLY and CDR2 FYNNEI come from the germline V gene. The CDR3 spans 15 residues. The CDR3 DNA is TGTGCCAGCAGACAACTAGCGGGGGGCTACAATGAGCAGTTCTCC. Its protein product is CASRQLAGGYNEQFS.

There are many counts of this clonotype. The gene calls are TRBV5-1 and TRBJ2-3, with 8 bases matching TRBD2. The germline V gene has CDR1 SGHRS and CDR2 YFSETQ. Germline trimming cut 4 bases from V and 4 bases from J; bases unmatched to any gene: 14. The CDR3 consists of 17 residues. CDR3 DNA: TGCGCCAGCAGCCGCCCGGAAAGCGGGGGCCCTTCAGATACGCAGTATTTT. It is translated as CASSRPESGGPSDTQYF.